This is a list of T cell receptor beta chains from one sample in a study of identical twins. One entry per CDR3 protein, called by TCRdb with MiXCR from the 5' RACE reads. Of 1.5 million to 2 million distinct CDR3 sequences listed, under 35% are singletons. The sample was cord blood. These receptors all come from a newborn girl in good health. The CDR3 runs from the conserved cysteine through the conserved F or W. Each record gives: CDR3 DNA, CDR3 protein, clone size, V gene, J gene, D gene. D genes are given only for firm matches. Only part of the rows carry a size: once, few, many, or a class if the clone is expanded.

DNA: TGTGCCAGCAGCTTGGAGGGTGAGCAGTTCTTC
CDR3: CASSLEGEQFF
size: many
V: TRBV5-6
J: TRBJ2-1
D: -

DNA: TGCAGCGTTGATCGGACAGGTCTTAATGAAAAACTGTTTTTT
CDR3: CSVDRTGLNEKLFF
size: -
V: TRBV29-1
J: TRBJ1-4
D: TRBD1

DNA: TGTGCCAGCAGCTTGAATCTGGGACTCAACACCGGGGAGCTGTTTTTT
CDR3: CASSLNLGLNTGELFF
size: few
V: TRBV5-6
J: TRBJ2-2
D: -

DNA: TGTGCCAGCAGCTTAGTTTCTTTAGCGGGACTTTCCACAGATACGCTGTATTTT
CDR3: CASSLVSLAGLSTDTLYF
size: -
V: TRBV7-8
J: TRBJ2-3
D: TRBD2

DNA: TGCGGCGCCTCTAGCGGGAGGACAGATACGCAGTATTTT
CDR3: CGASSGRTDTQYF
size: -
V: TRBV29-1
J: TRBJ2-3
D: TRBD2

DNA: TGCGCCGGCGGATACAATGAGCAGTTCTTC
CDR3: CAGGYNEQFF
size: -
V: TRBV10-2
J: TRBJ2-1
D: -

DNA: TGTGCCAGCAGTGACATCCCGGACAGAAACTATGGCTACACCTTC
CDR3: CASSDIPDRNYGYTF
size: -
V: TRBV28
J: TRBJ1-2
D: -

DNA: TGCAGCGTTGCGACAAGGAGAGCTTTCTTT
CDR3: CSVATRRAFF
size: -
V: TRBV29-1
J: TRBJ1-1
D: -

DNA: TGTGCCACCAGCAGAGATGTCGGAACTAATGAAAAACTGTTTTTT
CDR3: CATSRDVGTNEKLFF
size: -
V: TRBV15
J: TRBJ1-4
D: -

DNA: TGTGCCAGTAGTATACGCGGCGGACCCTACGAGCAGTACTTC
CDR3: CASSIRGGPYEQYF
size: -
V: TRBV19
J: TRBJ2-7
D: -

DNA: TGTGCCAGCAGCGTAGAACCTAGCGGGCCCTACGAGCAGTACTTC
CDR3: CASSVEPSGPYEQYF
size: -
V: TRBV9
J: TRBJ2-7
D: TRBD2

DNA: TGTGCCAGCAGATATCTAGCGGGAGGGCTGTACAATGAGCAGTACTTC
CDR3: CASRYLAGGLYNEQYF
size: -
V: TRBV6-5
J: TRBJ2-7
D: TRBD2

DNA: TGTGCCAGCAGTGGGGACAGGGGGCTTAACTATGGCTACACCTTC
CDR3: CASSGDRGLNYGYTF
size: -
V: TRBV6-1
J: TRBJ1-2
D: TRBD1

DNA: TGTGCCACCAGCAGAGATAGTACGGACTATGGCTACACCTTC
CDR3: CATSRDSTDYGYTF
size: few
V: TRBV15
J: TRBJ1-2
D: -

DNA: TGTGCCAGCAGCTTAACAGGGGCAGGGACCGGGGAGCTGTTTTTT
CDR3: CASSLTGAGTGELFF
size: few
V: TRBV11-2
J: TRBJ2-2
D: TRBD1

DNA: TGCAGTGCACCCTTTAGCGGGGGGGTCTATGAGCAGTTCTTC
CDR3: CSAPFSGGVYEQFF
size: -
V: TRBV20-1
J: TRBJ2-1
D: TRBD2

DNA: TGTGCCAGCAGTTACTCGGCCGGGGGGAATAACGAGCAGTTCTTC
CDR3: CASSYSAGGNNEQFF
size: few
V: TRBV6-6
J: TRBJ2-1
D: TRBD2

DNA: TGTGCCAGCAGCCCCGTGGGGACTAGCACAGATACGCAGTATTTT
CDR3: CASSPVGTSTDTQYF
size: -
V: TRBV7-9
J: TRBJ2-3
D: -

DNA: TGTGCCAGCAGCCCCAGGAACACTGAAGCTTTCTTT
CDR3: CASSPRNTEAFF
size: many
V: TRBV12-3/TRBV12-4
J: TRBJ1-1
D: -

DNA: TGCGCCAGCAGCCAAGCTCGAACAGGGGCCCATAACTCTGGAAACACCATATATTTT
CDR3: CASSQARTGAHNSGNTIYF
size: -
V: TRBV4-1
J: TRBJ1-3
D: TRBD1

DNA: TGCAGTGCTAGAGGGCTAGCGGAGCCGTATACGCAGTATTTT
CDR3: CSARGLAEPYTQYF
size: few
V: TRBV20-1
J: TRBJ2-3
D: TRBD2

DNA: TGTGCCATCAGTGTCACGGCACCTCCCTACGAGCAGTACTTC
CDR3: CAISVTAPPYEQYF
size: -
V: TRBV10-3
J: TRBJ2-7
D: -

DNA: TGTGCCAGCAGCCATAAAAGGGTAGGGGGCACTGAAGCTTTCTTT
CDR3: CASSHKRVGGTEAFF
size: -
V: TRBV4-2
J: TRBJ1-1
D: -

DNA: TGTTCCAACTACACTCAGACTAGTCCTGGCGGCTCCTACAATGAGCAGTTCTTC
CDR3: CSNYTQTSPGGSYNEQFF
size: -
V: TRBV12-3/TRBV12-4
J: TRBJ2-1
D: -

DNA: TGTGCCAGCAGCCCTCGCGTTAATCTGCGCGGGGAGCTGTTTTTT
CDR3: CASSPRVNLRGELFF
size: few
V: TRBV4-2
J: TRBJ2-2
D: -

DNA: TGTGCCAGCAGCCCCGGACAGCCTCGCTATGGCTACACCTTC
CDR3: CASSPGQPRYGYTF
size: many
V: TRBV6-2/TRBV6-3
J: TRBJ1-2
D: -

DNA: TGTGCCAGCAGTTCCTCGACAGGGAGAGATGGCTACACCTTC
CDR3: CASSSSTGRDGYTF
size: -
V: TRBV27
J: TRBJ1-2
D: TRBD1

DNA: TGTGCCAGCAGCTTAGTAGCTAGCGGGGGGCCAGGGGAGACCCAGTACTTC
CDR3: CASSLVASGGPGETQYF
size: -
V: TRBV7-2
J: TRBJ2-5
D: TRBD2

DNA: TGTGCCACCAGCAGAGATTTGACCATGAGCTCCTACGAGCAGTACTTC
CDR3: CATSRDLTMSSYEQYF
size: few
V: TRBV15
J: TRBJ2-7
D: -

DNA: TGCGCCAGCAGCCAAGATGGACAGTACCAAGAGACCCAGTACTTC
CDR3: CASSQDGQYQETQYF
size: many
V: TRBV4-1
J: TRBJ2-5
D: -

DNA: TGTGCCAGCAGCGTAGAGAGGGCGGGGGAGACAGATACGCAGTATTTT
CDR3: CASSVERAGETDTQYF
size: -
V: TRBV9
J: TRBJ2-3
D: TRBD2

DNA: TGTGCCAGCAGCCCTGAGGGACAGGGAGATCAAGAGACCCAGTACTTC
CDR3: CASSPEGQGDQETQYF
size: many
V: TRBV28
J: TRBJ2-5
D: TRBD1

DNA: TGTGTCAGCAGCCTCAGCGGGAGTAGAGAGCAGTACTTC
CDR3: CVSSLSGSREQYF
size: -
V: TRBV27
J: TRBJ2-5
D: TRBD2

DNA: TGTGCCAGCAGCTCCGGACCACGCCCCTACAATGAGCAGTTCTTC
CDR3: CASSSGPRPYNEQFF
size: -
V: TRBV7-2
J: TRBJ2-1
D: -

DNA: TGTGCCAGCAGCTTAACAGTCACAGATACGCAGTATTTT
CDR3: CASSLTVTDTQYF
size: many
V: TRBV5-1
J: TRBJ2-3
D: -

DNA: TGTGCCAGCAGCTTAATGGGGACAGGGGGTCAGCCCCAGCATTTT
CDR3: CASSLMGTGGQPQHF
size: few
V: TRBV7-2
J: TRBJ1-5
D: TRBD1

DNA: TGTGCCAGCAGTTCCGCGGCTAACTATGGCTACACCTTC
CDR3: CASSSAANYGYTF
size: few
V: TRBV27
J: TRBJ1-2
D: -

DNA: TGCGCCAGCAGAACATCCCACACTAGGAGCTCCTACAATGAGCAGTTCTTC
CDR3: CASRTSHTRSSYNEQFF
size: -
V: TRBV5-1
J: TRBJ2-1
D: -

DNA: TGTGCCAGCAGCTTCGTCGCGGGACCCTCCGCTGCCCTGACTTTC
CDR3: CASSFVAGPSAALTF
size: -
V: TRBV7-9
J: TRBJ2-6
D: -

DNA: TGTGCCAGCAGCCAGCCCGGGACTAGGGGCTACTACGAGCAGTACTTC
CDR3: CASSQPGTRGYYEQYF
size: few
V: TRBV4-2
J: TRBJ2-7
D: TRBD2

DNA: TGTGCCAGCAGCTGGGCCGGGACACTAAATGAAAAACTGTTTTTT
CDR3: CASSWAGTLNEKLFF
size: -
V: TRBV7-2
J: TRBJ1-4
D: -